Listed below are T cell receptor beta chains from one sample, sequenced in a study of blood T cell repertoires in COVID-19. The assay was immunoSEQ multiplex PCR, and TCRdb's table has in-frame clones only and misses some. The sample holds under 100,000 clones, about 90% seen once. The specimen sequenced was peripheral blood. The receptors shown here come from a male donor with acute or convalescent COVID-19. CDR3s include the opening cysteine and the closing phenylalanine or tryptophan. D genes are given only for firm matches. Rows give clone size only sometimes, using once, few, many, or a class for an expanded clone.

>TRBV5-1|.|TRBJ2-1|.
CASSAGPGVYNEQFF
TGCGCCAGCAGCGCCGGTCCGGGGGTTTACAATGAGCAGTTCTTC
>TRBV27|.|TRBJ2-2|TRBD2
CASGGTSGGIRELFF
TGTGCCAGCGGGGGGACTAGCGGGGGTATCAGGGAGCTGTTTTTT
>TRBV2|.|TRBJ2-7|.
CASSDGTWPGSSYEQYF
TGTGCCAGCAGTGACGGAACCTGGCCGGGAAGCTCCTACGAGCAGTACTTC
>TRBV4-1|.|TRBJ1-4|TRBD1
CASSQGTGGGNEKLFF
TGCGCCAGCAGCCAAGGAACAGGGGGTGGTAATGAAAAACTGTTTTTT
>TRBV3-1/TRBV3-2|.|TRBJ1-5|.
CASSQGRGSGYQPQHF
TGTGCCAGCAGCCAAGGTCGGGGGTCAGGGTATCAGCCCCAGCATTTT
>TRBV27|.|TRBJ1-5|TRBD1
CASSSTGGASQPQHF
TGTGCCAGCAGCTCAACAGGGGGCGCATCCCAGCCCCAGCATTTT
>TRBV3-1/TRBV3-2|.|TRBJ2-7|.
CASSQVLNSYEQYF
TGTGCCAGCAGCCAAGTCCTCAACAGCTACGAGCAGTACTTC
>TRBV18|.|TRBJ1-1|TRBD1
CASSPLLQGARMNTEAFF
TGTGCCAGCTCACCGTTGCTCCAGGGGGCGCGGATGAACACTGAAGCTTTCTTT
>TRBV3-1/TRBV3-2|few|TRBJ1-5|.
CASSQDLGSYQPQHF
TGTGCCAGCAGCCAAGATCTAGGATCTTATCAGCCCCAGCATTTT
>TRBV30|.|TRBJ2-6|.
CAWEGVGANVLTF
TGTGCCTGGGAAGGGGTTGGGGCCAACGTCCTGACTTTC
>TRBV6-1|few|TRBJ1-2|.
CASSESLFTYGYTF
TGTGCCAGCAGTGAAAGCCTGTTCACCTATGGCTACACCTTC
>TRBV30|few|TRBJ1-1|.
CAYQDSMNTEAFF
TGTGCCTACCAGGACAGTATGAACACTGAAGCTTTCTTT
>TRBV30|.|TRBJ2-1|TRBD2
CAWMGLAGYEQFF
TGTGCCTGGATGGGACTAGCGGGCTACGAGCAGTTCTTC
>TRBV5-6|.|TRBJ2-2|.
CASSGTGRGELFF
TGTGCCAGCAGCGGGACTGGAAGGGGGGAGCTGTTTTTT
>TRBV5-1|.|TRBJ1-1|.
CASSLDPAGNTEAFF
TGCGCCAGCAGCTTGGACCCGGCGGGGAACACTGAAGCTTTCTTT
>TRBV18|.|TRBJ2-3|TRBD2
CASSPEAAGVRGTDTQYF
TGTGCCAGCTCACCGGAGGCTGCGGGGGTCAGAGGGACAGATACGCAGTATTTT
>TRBV2|.|TRBJ2-3|TRBD1
CASSPGQARADTQYF
TGTGCCAGCAGTCCAGGACAGGCAAGGGCAGATACGCAGTATTTT
>TRBV7-9|once|TRBJ1-1|.
CASSLARGFTEAFF
TGTGCCAGCAGCTTAGCAAGAGGGTTCACTGAAGCTTTCTTT
>TRBV6-2/TRBV6-3|.|TRBJ2-7|.
CASSTPTAPAYEQYF
TGTGCCAGCAGTACCCCGACAGCGCCAGCCTACGAGCAGTACTTC
>TRBV2|.|TRBJ1-5|.
CASSGAHSQPQHF
TGTGCCAGCAGTGGGGCGCACTCTCAGCCCCAGCATTTT
>TRBV5-1|few|TRBJ1-3|.
CASSLSGGASGNTIYF
TGCGCCAGCAGCTTGTCTGGGGGCGCGTCGGGAAACACCATATATTTT
>TRBV10-3|.|TRBJ1-4|TRBD1
CAISEWGQTTTNEKLFF
TGTGCCATCAGTGAGTGGGGACAGACTACAACTAATGAAAAACTGTTTTTT
>TRBV14|.|TRBJ2-5|.
CASSQTQEIQYF
TGTGCCAGCAGCCAAACCCAAGAGATCCAGTACTTC
>TRBV5-1|.|TRBJ2-3|TRBD2
CASSSGLIAGTSTDTQYF
TGCGCCAGCAGCTCCGGTTTAATAGCGGGGACTAGCACAGATACGCAGTATTTT
>TRBV7-6|few|TRBJ2-2|.
CASSPGRGMNTGELFF
TGTGCCAGCAGCCCCGGTCGGGGAATGAACACCGGGGAGCTGTTTTTT
>TRBV1|.|TRBJ1-5|.
CTSSQEQPLRNQPQHF
TGCACCAGCAGCCAAGAACAGCCCTTACGCAATCAGCCCCAGCATTTT
>TRBV18|.|TRBJ1-1|TRBD1
CASSRGTGSAEAFF
TGTGCCAGCTCACGAGGGACAGGGAGCGCTGAAGCTTTCTTT
>TRBV28|.|TRBJ1-4|.
CASSLQRGTNEKLFF
TGTGCCAGCAGTTTACAGAGAGGGACTAATGAAAAACTGTTTTTT
>TRBV5-8|.|TRBJ1-1|.
CASSLGTVNTEAFF
TGTGCCAGCAGCTTGGGGACAGTTAACACTGAAGCTTTCTTT
>TRBV18|.|TRBJ1-5|TRBD1
CASSPGQDMGQPQHF
TGTGCCAGCTCACCCGGACAGGATATGGGCCAGCCCCAGCATTTT
>TRBV7-9|.|TRBJ1-4|.
CASSAGQTKIEKLFF
TGTGCCAGCAGCGCCGGACAGACGAAGATTGAAAAACTGTTTTTT
>TRBV30|.|TRBJ1-5|TRBD1
CASTQGSNQPQHF
TGTGCCAGCACACAGGGGAGCAATCAGCCCCAGCATTTT
>TRBV5-3|.|TRBJ2-3|TRBD2
CARSLSPTSGDVDTQYF
TGTGCCAGAAGCTTGTCCCCGACTAGCGGGGACGTAGATACGCAGTATTTT
>TRBV11-2|.|TRBJ2-7|TRBD2
CASSLEVGSAGGPKQYF
TGTGCCAGCAGCTTAGAGGTGGGGTCGGCGGGGGGGCCGAAGCAGTACTTC
>TRBV7-6|once|TRBJ2-1|.
CASSLAWTRSSYNEQFF
TGTGCCAGCAGCTTAGCGTGGACAAGAAGCTCCTACAATGAGCAGTTCTTC
>TRBV29-1|.|TRBJ1-2|.
CSVEQAIYGYTF
TGCAGCGTTGAACAGGCCATCTATGGCTACACCTTC
>TRBV7-2|.|TRBJ1-3|TRBD1
CASSTGGQSGNTIYF
TGTGCCAGCAGCACAGGGGGACAGTCTGGAAACACCATATATTTT
>TRBV6-1|.|TRBJ1-2|.
CASSEEGGLPSGYTF
TGTGCCAGCAGTGAAGAGGGCGGACTCCCCTCGGGCTACACCTTC
>TRBV5-4|.|TRBJ1-2|.
CASSLQGVGNYGYTF
TGTGCCAGCAGCTTACAGGGTGTAGGTAACTATGGCTACACCTTC
>TRBV28|.|TRBJ1-1|.
CASSQPGHSMNTEAFF
TGTGCCAGCAGCCAACCGGGACATAGCATGAACACTGAAGCTTTCTTT
>TRBV6-5|.|TRBJ2-7|TRBD1
CASSFRQGRSSYEQYF
TGTGCCAGCAGTTTTCGACAGGGCCGCAGCTCCTACGAGCAGTACTTC
>TRBV7-9|few|TRBJ2-5|TRBD2
CASSSGTSGAQETQYF
TGTGCCAGCAGCTCGGGGACTAGCGGTGCTCAAGAGACCCAGTACTTC
>TRBV2|.|TRBJ2-4|TRBD1
CASSSTGVKNIQYF
TGTGCCAGCAGTTCGACAGGGGTGAAAAACATTCAGTACTTC
>TRBV23-1|.|TRBJ2-7|.
CASSQPDRRYEQYF
TGCGCCAGCTCTCAACCCGACAGGAGATACGAGCAGTACTTC
>TRBV7-2|.|TRBJ1-5|TRBD1
CASSLGTGDQPQHF
TGTGCCAGCAGCTTAGGAACAGGGGATCAGCCCCAGCATTTT
>TRBV20-1|.|TRBJ1-1|.
CSARRGSEAFF
TGCAGTGCAAGAAGGGGATCTGAAGCTTTCTTT
>TRBV12-3/TRBV12-4|.|TRBJ1-1|.
CASSFVRREAFF
TGTGCCAGCAGTTTTGTTAGGAGAGAAGCTTTCTTT
>TRBV5-5|.|TRBJ1-2|.
CASSSPDTGGYGYTF
TGTGCCAGCAGCTCCCCTGACACCGGGGGCTATGGCTACACCTTC
>TRBV7-8|.|TRBJ2-7|TRBD1
CASSLSRFADRGDEQYF
TGTGCCAGCAGCTTATCTAGGTTCGCCGACAGGGGCGACGAGCAGTACTTC
>TRBV7-3|.|TRBJ2-1|TRBD2
CASSLNGEGYNEQFF
TGTGCCAGCAGCTTAAACGGGGAGGGTTACAATGAGCAGTTCTTC
>TRBV9|.|TRBJ1-6|.
CASSVVGGHDSPLHF
TGTGCCAGCAGCGTAGTCGGAGGGCACGATTCACCCCTCCACTTT
>TRBV2|.|TRBJ1-5|TRBD1
CASSETQGYFSQPQHF
TGTGCCAGCAGTGAAACACAGGGGTATTTCTCTCAGCCCCAGCATTTT
>TRBV4-1|.|TRBJ1-3|.
CASSAVRGPGNTIYF
TGCGCCAGCAGCGCCGTCAGGGGCCCTGGAAACACCATATATTTT